This T cell receptor beta chain was identified in a study of T cell changes during pregnancy in multiple sclerosis. Deletions cut 4 bases from V and 5 bases from J, with 11 bases between. The CDR3 has 13 residues. Per germline, CDR1 LNHDA and CDR2 SQIVND (reference sequence). Repertoires were generated with immunoSEQ multiplex PCR, while TCRdb's copy carries only in-frame clones and drops some. This table has tens of thousands of clones, around 94% appearing once. The rearrangement uses TRBV19 and TRBJ1-2; tentatively, D is TRBD1 (5 bases). The TCR sequence derives from a female donor with multiple sclerosis, enrolled in a pregnancy study. The source material was peripheral blood, sampled before pregnancy. The CDR3 sequence: CASSNTGGYGYTF. DNA for the CDR3: TGTGCCAGTAGTAACACCGGGGGGTATGGCTACACCTTC.